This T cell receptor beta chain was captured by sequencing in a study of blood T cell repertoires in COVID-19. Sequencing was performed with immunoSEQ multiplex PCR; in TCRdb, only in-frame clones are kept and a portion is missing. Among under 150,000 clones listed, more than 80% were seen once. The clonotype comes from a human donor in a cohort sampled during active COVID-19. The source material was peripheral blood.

The CDR3 reads CASIQGTVNTGELFF. CDR3 bases: TGTGCCAGTATCCAGGGGACCGTGAACACCGGGGAGCTGTTTTTT. The chain is built from TRBV19 and TRBJ2-2; possibly TRBD1 for D (6 bases). V lost 7 bases, J lost 1 base, and 13 bases lay in between. The V gene's germline CDR1 is LNHDA and CDR2 SQIVND (reference sequence). This CDR3 contains 15 residues.